The T cell receptor beta chain described here comes from a study of beta chain features in type 1 diabetes (dated by TCRdb to 2017 to 2018). In terms of the full investigation: Mean age, gender distribution, total cell number and subset yield did not differ between patients and healthy donors. In the study, recently diagnosed type 1 diabetes patients and matched healthy donors were compared on the TCRB repertoires of their sorted circulating CD4+ T cell subsets. Regulatory and stem cell-like memory subsets were obtained from only 8 patients and roughly 8 healthy donors, while naive and central memory subsets were obtained from all 28 donors. Across all samples, about 110 million sorted cells were examined, and cell number per subset correlated strongly with RNA yield. The paper as a whole reports these results and caveats: At VDJ recombination sites, type 1 diabetes patients had fewer insertions and more deleted nucleotides, which implies abnormalities in thymic rearrangement. Sequencing cDNA rather than genomic DNA could over-represent highly expressing activated cells, although activation and CD3 levels did not differ between groups. Naive, central memory and regulatory TCRB repertoires appeared more similar among patients than among healthy donors. Shorter templates might have been favored by PCR, but patient and control samples were amplified and corrected together, so both groups would have been affected equally by any skew. Because small numbers of individuals were included in the HLA sub-analyses, any influence of HLA type on TCRB rearrangement was left unresolved. Type 1 diabetes patients showed a moderate but significant shortening of TCRB CDR3 length in all four CD4+ subsets.

The High Capacity cDNA Reverse Transcription Kit was used to reverse transcribe all of the isolated RNA, meaning that expressed TCRB transcripts were what got sequenced. Naive, central memory and regulatory T cell samples underwent deep immunoSEQ sequencing, averaging approximately 3.3 million total reads per sample. After sorted cells were lysed in RLT buffer, RNA was extracted with DNase-treated RNeasy Micro or Mini kits, with the choice depending on cell number. Each cell subset was processed separately to prevent cross-contamination, with patient and healthy donor samples processed together. The immunoSEQ multiplex PCR was used to amplify TCRB sequences from cDNA, generating 87-bp fragments that spanned the CDR3 region. Sequencing of the amplicons was performed on the Illumina HiSeq platform. From the authors' description of their analysis: Synthetic template baselines were used to correct PCR bias computationally, reads within Hamming distance 2 were collapsed, and singletons that could not be merged were discarded. Reads were aligned against IMGT so that V, D and J genes, CDR3 length and insertions or deletions at six rearrangement sites could be assigned. Within each subset, clonotype counts were normalized to sorted cell number, and only after that were true diversity and Gini coefficients computed with the tcR R package. The overlap coefficient, calculated on TCRB nucleotide sequences, was used to measure repertoire sharing. TCRdb obtained this table from immuneACCESS and retained in-frame rearrangements with V and J assigned. These tables miss some clones; where compared with another copy, unresolved V genes account for less than half of the shortfall, and the remainder is unexplained. The V and J calls and clone size come from that table; D and trimming were worked out from the DNA. Across this sample there are about 28,000 clones, with approximately 65% seen only once. The ten largest clones add up to 2% to 2.5% of the sample.

From the germline V gene, CDR1 is MGHRA and CDR2 is YSYEKL. Germline trimming: 5 bases from V, 6 bases from J; junction bases outside gene matches: 6. Inclusive of the bounding cysteine and phenylalanine, the CDR3 is 14 residues long. Here the CDR3 DNA is all that survives: 42 bases in frame from base 1. Each donor gave one peripheral blood draw, averaging roughly 0.11 L, which was collected into heparinised tubes. A BD FACSAria II was used to sort naive, central memory, regulatory and stem cell-like memory CD4+ T cells with a panel that included CD45RO, CCR7, CD25, CD127, CD95 and CD27. Every sorted population had a purity above 95%. Right away, PBMCs were isolated by Lymphoprep density gradient centrifugation and were stained directly, with no culture step. So that batch effects would be minimized, each experiment stained and sorted samples in pairs, pairing one healthy donor with one patient. Comments on this clone: Which antigen it targets is not known. Nothing much larger sits one base from this clone, and base qualities are not available.

This sequence originates from a woman in her twenties or thirties with type 1 diabetes. The material sequenced was Tregs from blood. The sample's cell subset or site label is to be understood as: regulatory CD4+ T cells. The chain links TRBV4-1 with TRBJ1-5, with TRBD1 identical over 8 junction bases. DNA sequence: TGCGCCAGCAGCTCAGGACAGGGCACTCAGCCCCAGCATTTT. It encodes CASSSGQGTQPQHF.